Presented here are 25 T cell receptor beta chains from one specimen sequenced in a study of beta chain features in type 1 diabetes. Reverse transcribing all isolated RNA meant expressed TCRB transcripts were sequenced. Sequenced by immunoSEQ multiplex PCR; TCRdb stores in-frame clones only, minus some. The sample records hundreds of thousands of clones, around a sixth being singletons. Material for sequencing was naive CD4+ T cells from blood. These receptors all stem from a man aged 18-30 years in good health.

This clone was seen a handful of times. The chain combines TRBV27 with TRBJ1-1; D possibly corresponds to TRBD1 (5 bases). The CDR3 spans 14 residues. Germline V gives CDR1 MNHEY, CDR2 SMNVEV (reference sequence). Trimming left V 6 bases short and J 3 bases short, with 14 bases between. This chain's CDR3 is CASRLGTKDTEAFF. In nucleotides, the CDR3 is TGTGCCAGCAGGTTAGGGACCAAGGACACTGAAGCTTTCTTT.

The chain combines TRBV5-6 with TRBJ1-1; unclear D gene. CDR1 SGHDT and CDR2 YYEEEE come from the germline V gene. The CDR3 loop spans 15 amino acids. Trimming stripped 2 bases from V and 1 base from J, with 12 bases between. Here the CDR3 reads CASSLASTGNTEAFF. The CDR3 region has the DNA TGTGCCAGCAGCTTAGCCAGCACCGGGAACACTGAAGCTTTCTTT.

This chain joins TRBV11-2 and TRBJ2-1; 7 bases align to TRBD2. V was clipped by 4 bases and J by 3 bases; unmatched bases: 12. Per the germline V gene, CDR1 is SGHAT and CDR2 is FQNNGV. The CDR3 extends over 17 amino acids. The CDR3 DNA reads as TGTGCCAGCAGCTCCAAAGGACCGGGACTAAGCTACAATGAGCAGTTCTTC. It yields the protein CASSSKGPGLSYNEQFF.

This chain joins TRBV12-5 and TRBJ2-5, with TRBD2 as a possible D gene (6 bases). V gave up 7 bases and J gave up 7 bases, with 19 bases separating them. The CDR3 loop spans 14 amino acids. Germline-derived CDR1 and CDR2 are LGHNT and FRNRAP. The chain's CDR3 is CASAIGAVSGTQYF. The CDR3 nucleotides are TGTGCTAGTGCCATAGGAGCGGTTAGCGGGACCCAGTACTTC.

This clone was observed a few times. V and J are TRBV5-1 and TRBJ2-7; 9 bases line up with TRBD1. Germline trimming cut 4 bases from V and 2 bases from J; bases unmatched to any gene: 4. Per germline, CDR1 SGHRS and CDR2 YFSETQ. CDR3 length: 14 amino acids. In DNA, the CDR3 is TGCGCCAGCAGCCCGGACAGGGGCCCCTACGAGCAGTACTTC. Amino acid sequence: CASSPDRGPYEQYF.

The chain links TRBV5-1 to TRBJ2-1; no clear D. This CDR3 is built from 12 residues. Germline V CDR1 and CDR2: SGHRS, YFSETQ. V was pared by 2 bases and J by 5 bases, with 5 bases between. The CDR3 nucleotides read TGCGCCAGCAGCTTTCCGGACAATGAGCAGTTCTTC. This codes for CASSFPDNEQFF.

This clone appeared a few times. This rearrangement joins TRBV9 to TRBJ2-3; 15 bases agree with TRBD2. Germline CDR1 and CDR2: SGDLS and YYNGEE. The trim removed 3 bases at V and 4 bases at J, leaving 0 bases unmatched. This CDR3 spans 15 amino acids. CDR3 nucleotide sequence: TGTGCCAGCAGCGGGACTAGCGGGAGGGCAGATACGCAGTATTTT. Protein: CASSGTSGRADTQYF.

The chain employs TRBV2 and TRBJ2-6; no clear D gene. Per germline, CDR1 SNHLY and CDR2 FYNNEI. The CDR3 extends over 12 amino acids. V gave up 6 bases and J gave up 0 bases, with 0 bases separating them. CDR3 DNA: TGTGCCAGCAGCTCTGGGGCCAACGTCCTGACTTTC. This gives the protein CASSSGANVLTF.

This clone was seen only a few times. CDR3 nucleotide sequence: TGCGCCAGCAGCTCGACCGGGACAGGGGCTTTTGGCAAAAACATTCAGTACTTC. This gives the protein CASSSTGTGAFGKNIQYF. The J gene is TRBJ2-4, the V gene TRBV5-1; 10 nucleotides align to TRBD1. The V gene end was trimmed by 3 bases and the J gene end by 3 bases; junction bases not matched to a gene: 12. Germline V lookup: CDR1 SGHRS, CDR2 YFSETQ. CDR3 size: 18 residues.

This sequence joins TRBV4-2 and TRBJ2-1, with 10 positions matching TRBD1. The germline V gene has CDR1 LGHNA and CDR2 YNFKEQ. After removal of 1 base from V and 4 bases from J, the junction contained 4 bases not matched to a gene. The CDR3 extends over 16 amino acids. CDR3 bases: TGTGCCAGCAGCCAAGGGGCGGGACAGGGGTACAATGAGCAGTTCTTC. It translates to CASSQGAGQGYNEQFF.

The chain joins TRBV5-4 to TRBJ2-5; 7 nucleotides line up with TRBD2. The CDR3 loop spans 15 amino acids. Trimming removed 1 base from V and 2 bases from J; junction bases left unmatched: 5. Per the germline V gene, CDR1 is SGHNT and CDR2 is YYREEE (reference sequence). The CDR3, as DNA: TGTGCCAGCAGCTTGTCCTCTAGCGGACAAGAGACCCAGTACTTC. Its translation is CASSLSSSGQETQYF.

V is TRBV12-5 and J is TRBJ2-1, with D hard to call. This CDR3 region has 14 residues. V shed 2 bases and J shed 7 bases, with 12 bases lying between them. CDR1 LGHNT and CDR2 FRNRAP come from the germline V gene. The CDR3 region has the DNA TGTGCTAGTGGTTTGCCCGGAATCTGGAATGAGCAGTTCTTC. Translating gives CASGLPGIWNEQFF. Full variable domain (outside the CDR3, taken from reference TRBV12-5 and TRBJ2-1): DARVTQTPRHKVTEMGQEVTMRCQPILGHNTVFWYRQTMMQGLELLAYFRNRAPLDDSGMPKDRFSAEMPDATLATLKIQPSEPRDSAVYFCASGLPGIWNEQFFGPGTRLTVL.

This clone was counted a few times. The J gene is TRBJ2-3, the V gene TRBV5-1; D may be TRBD1 (5 bases). Germline V gives CDR1 SGHRS, CDR2 YFSETQ. The CDR3 has 15 amino acids. V gave up 4 bases and J gave up 1 base, with 13 bases separating them. The CDR3 sequence: CASSAGHIGTDTQYF. The CDR3 coding sequence is TGCGCCAGCAGCGCCGGACACATCGGCACAGATACGCAGTATTTT. The variable domain in full, completed from reference TRBV5-1 and TRBJ2-3, reads KAGVTQTPRYLIKTRGQQVTLSCSPISGHRSVSWYQQTPGQGLQFLFEYFSETQRNKGNFPGRFSGRQFSNSRSEMNVSTLELGDSALYLCASSAGHIGTDTQYFGPGTRLTVL.

This clone was observed a few times. The chain combines TRBV5-1 with TRBJ2-1; no definite D call. The germline gives CDR1 SGHRS, CDR2 YFSETQ. The germline V and J ends were trimmed by 2 bases and 5 bases, with 5 bases remaining between them. The CDR3 sequence is 12 residues long. The CDR3 sequence: CASSLQHNEQFF. For the CDR3, the DNA is TGCGCCAGCAGCTTACAACACAATGAGCAGTTCTTC.

This clone was detected only a few times. V and J are TRBV5-1 and TRBJ2-3; 9 nucleotides match TRBD2. Germline V CDR1 and CDR2: SGHRS, YFSETQ. With V trimmed by 4 bases and J by 0 bases, 3 bases remained unmatched. The CDR3 totals 15 residues. The CDR3 here is CASSRREGSTDTQYF. For the CDR3, the DNA is TGCGCCAGCAGCCGGCGGGAGGGTAGCACAGATACGCAGTATTTT.

J is TRBJ2-7 and V is TRBV13; TRBD2 is a possible D gene (5 bases). This CDR3 has 15 amino acids. Germline CDR1 and CDR2: PRHDT and FYEKMQ (reference sequence). Trimming shortened V by 5 bases and J by 6 bases, and 20 bases separated the two germline ends. The CDR3 coding sequence is TGTGCCAGCAGCCCCGGGATAATCAAGAGGAGCGAGCAGTACTTC. Translated: CASSPGIIKRSEQYF.

This clone has just a few counts. This chain uses TRBV7-9 with TRBJ2-7; TRBD2 matches at 13 bases. The length of the CDR3 is 14 residues. Germline loops: CDR1 SEHNR, CDR2 FQNEAQ (reference sequence). The V and J ends lost 3 bases and 6 bases, in that order; junction bases with no gene match: 2. CDR3 bases: TGTGCCAGCAGCTTTGGACTAGCGGGAGCCGAGCAGTACTTC. Protein sequence: CASSFGLAGAEQYF.

CDR3 amino acids: CASSLRWGQTQYF. The CDR3, as DNA: TGCGCCAGCAGCTTGAGGTGGGGCCAGACCCAGTACTTC. V and J are TRBV5-1 and TRBJ2-5, with D perhaps TRBD1 (5 bases). Germline assignment: CDR1 SGHRS and CDR2 YFSETQ. The CDR3 extends over 13 amino acids. V was shortened by 1 base and J by 6 bases, with 10 bases between the two germline ends. Together with reference TRBV5-1 and TRBJ2-5, the CDR3 gives the full variable domain: KAGVTQTPRYLIKTRGQQVTLSCSPISGHRSVSWYQQTPGQGLQFLFEYFSETQRNKGNFPGRFSGRQFSNSRSEMNVSTLELGDSALYLCASSLRWGQTQYFGPGTRLLVL.

The sample holds a few counts of this clone. The rearrangement joins TRBV10-3 to TRBJ2-7; the match to TRBD1 covers 12 bases. CDR3 length equals 15 residues. CDR1 is ENHRY, CDR2 SYGVKD, per germline. V lost 4 bases and J lost 7; bases outside the gene matches: 8. The CDR3 here is CAISAGTGGRGEQYF. CDR3 bases: TGTGCCATCAGTGCTGGGACAGGGGGCCGGGGAGAGCAGTACTTC.

The chain joins TRBV6-5 to TRBJ2-3; possibly TRBD1 or TRBD2 for D (5 bases each). This CDR3 comprises 16 residues. Trimming cost V 2 bases and J 6 bases, with 18 bases left between them. Germline CDR1 reads MNHEY; CDR2 reads SVGAGI. As DNA, the CDR3 is TGTGCCAGCAGTTACACGTCAGGGACCCTTCGGGATACGCAGTATTTT. Translating it yields CASSYTSGTLRDTQYF.

V is TRBV7-2 and J is TRBJ2-7; TRBD1 aligns across 7 bases. In germline, CDR1 is SGHTA, CDR2 FQGNSA. After removal of 5 bases from V and 3 bases from J, the junction contained 7 bases not matched to a gene. There are 14 residues in the CDR3. The CDR3 nucleotides are TGTGCCAGCAGCAAGGGACAGTTCAACTACGAGCAGTACTTC. The encoded protein is CASSKGQFNYEQYF.

DNA of the CDR3: TGCAGCGTTCAACTAGCGGGAGTTCGGAATGAGCAGTTCTTC. Translated: CSVQLAGVRNEQFF. The V and J genes are TRBV29-1 and TRBJ2-1; 11 bases line up with TRBD2. Unmatched junction bases numbered 7, after V lost 5 bases and J lost 7 bases. CDR1 is SQVTM and CDR2 is ANQGSEA in the germline V gene. The CDR3 has 14 amino acids.

The gene calls are TRBV18 and TRBJ2-7; D is ambiguous. CDR1 is KGHSH and CDR2 is LQKENI in the germline V gene. The CDR3 loop spans 12 amino acids. With 2 bases removed from V and 5 bases from J, the gap between germline ends came to 7 bases. CDR3: CASSPTYHEQYF. CDR3 bases: TGTGCCAGCTCACCAACATACCACGAGCAGTACTTC. Based on the CDR3 plus reference TRBV18 and TRBJ2-7, the full variable domain is NAGVMQNPRHLVRRRGQEARLRCSPMKGHSHVYWYRQLPEEGLKFMVYLQKENIIDESGMPKERFSAEFPKEGPSILRIQQVVRGDSAAYFCASSPTYHEQYFGPGTRLTVT.

The rearrangement uses TRBV5-1 and TRBJ2-1; D is unresolved. V lost 4 bases and J lost 5, with 10 bases in between. The CDR3 is 13 amino acids. CDR1 is SGHRS, CDR2 YFSETQ, per germline. The CDR3 DNA reads TGCGCCAGCAGCGGCGGAACAAACAATGAGCAGTTCTTC. Its translation: CASSGGTNNEQFF.

This clone was found many times. V is TRBV14 and J is TRBJ2-3, with TRBD1 matching 7 bases. This CDR3 comprises 15 residues. Trimming cost V 4 bases and J 6 bases; bases outside gene matches: 10. The germline V gene has CDR1 SGHDN and CDR2 FVKESK. DNA of the CDR3: TGTGCCAGCAGCCGCAAGACAGGGTATCCGGATACGCAGTATTTT. Its translation: CASSRKTGYPDTQYF.